A single sample gave rise to the 3 T cell receptor beta chains below, sequenced in a study of Ad26.COV2.S vaccination and SARS-CoV-2 variants. Method: immunoSEQ multiplex PCR; TCRdb's copy keeps in-frame clones and lacks some. The data show 300,000 to 400,000 clones, with 90% to 95% seen just once and about 3.9% held by the top ten. The material was peripheral blood, obtained after recovery from COVID-19. These receptors all come from a human donor who had recovered from COVID-19.

The chain recombines TRBV27 with TRBJ1-1; 9 bases agree with TRBD1. CDR1 and CDR2 from the germline V gene are MNHEY and SMNVEV (reference sequence). The CDR3 is 16 amino acids. With V trimmed by 10 bases and J by 1 base, 13 bases remained unmatched. The CDR3 sequence: CATWEQGAGGNTEAFF. DNA for the CDR3: TGTGCCACCTGGGAACAGGGGGCGGGGGGGAACACTGAAGCTTTCTTT.

This clone has a single count. CDR3 DNA sequence: TGCGCCAGCAGCTCCCAGGGGTGGGGCACTAATGAAAAACTGTTTTTT. Protein product: CASSSQGWGTNEKLFF. V gene TRBV5-1 combines with J gene TRBJ1-4; maybe TRBD1 (6 bases). V was shortened by 3 bases and J by 2 bases, with 14 bases between the two germline ends. Germline values: CDR1 SGHRS, CDR2 YFSETQ. CDR3 length: 16 residues.

This clone was picked up one time. DNA of the CDR3: TGTGCCAGCAGTGAAGTTCTTCGGCAGACAGACAATGAGCAGTTCTTC. It specifies CASSEVLRQTDNEQFF. The gene calls are TRBV2 and TRBJ2-1, with D possibly being TRBD1 (5 bases). V lost 1 base and J lost 5, with 15 bases in between. Per the germline V gene, CDR1 is SNHLY and CDR2 is FYNNEI. The CDR3 covers 16 residues. The variable domain in full, with the rest retrieved from reference TRBV2 and TRBJ2-1, is EPEVTQTPSHQVTQMGQEVILRCVPISNHLYFYWYRQILGQKVEFLVSFYNNEISEKSEIFDDQFSVERPDGSNFTLKIRSTKLEDSAMYFCASSEVLRQTDNEQFFGPGTRLTVL.